The 13 T cell receptor beta chains below all came from one sample that was sequenced in a study of control samples from healthy donors and cancer patients. Sequencing used immunoSEQ multiplex PCR; TCRdb keeps in-frame clones, though not all of them. The repertoire consists of 130,000 or so clones, with 92% occurring once and the leading ten covering approximately 2%. Sample: blood. The receptors here all came from a woman between 50 and 59 years old in good health.

This clone was found once. The rearrangement links TRBV14 to TRBJ2-5; TRBD1 might be the D (6 bases). V lost 2 bases, J lost 5 bases, and 12 bases lay in between. Germline-derived CDR1 and CDR2 are SGHDN and FVKESK. CDR3 length: 14 residues. CDR3 in DNA: TGTGCCAGCAGCCAAACAGGGCCCGGGGAGACCCAGTACTTC. This translates into CASSQTGPGETQYF.

The chain uses TRBV9 and TRBJ1-2; 10 bases fit TRBD1. This CDR3 spans 21 amino acids. CDR1 SGDLS and CDR2 YYNGEE come from the germline V gene. V lost 2 bases, J lost 5 bases, and 24 bases stayed unmatched. CDR3 nucleotide sequence: TGTGCCAGCAGCGTTTCACCAAGAGACCAAAATAGGGACAGGGGAGGGTATGGCTACACCTTC. This encodes CASSVSPRDQNRDRGGYGYTF.

The gene calls are TRBV5-1 and TRBJ2-7; D gene uncertain. V lost 1 base and J 2 bases, leaving 10 bases between the germline ends. CDR1 SGHRS and CDR2 YFSETQ come from the germline V gene. The CDR3 is made up of 14 amino acids. The CDR3 DNA reads as TGCGCCAGCAGCTTGTTAGGCGGAACCTACGAGCAGTACTTC. It yields the protein CASSLLGGTYEQYF.

With regard to this clone: This sample includes further DNA sequences coding for the same CDR3. The genes are TRBV30 and TRBJ2-5, with D possibly TRBD1 on 5 matching bases. From germline, CDR1 is GTSNPN and CDR2 SVGIG (reference sequence). With 0 bases removed from V and 4 bases from J, the gap between germline ends came to 9 bases. There are 13 residues in the CDR3. DNA of the CDR3: TGTGCCTGGAGTGTAAGGCAGGGAGAGACCCAGTACTTC. This translates into CAWSVRQGETQYF.

This rearrangement joins TRBV29-1 to TRBJ1-1; D remains ambiguous. The V and J ends lost 6 bases and 1 base respectively, with 12 bases between them. This CDR3 contains 13 residues. Looked up from germline, CDR1 is SQVTM and CDR2 is ANQGSEA. The chain's CDR3 is CSVQTSWNTEAFF. The CDR3 DNA reads as TGCAGCGTGCAGACCTCTTGGAACACTGAAGCTTTCTTT.

CDR3 DNA: TGTGCCAGCAGCGTTACTAGCGGGGGGGAAGGGGAGACCCAGTACTTC. Its protein product is CASSVTSGGEGETQYF. The chain is built from TRBV11-3 and TRBJ2-5; TRBD2 agrees at 13 bases. V lost 5 bases, J lost 5 bases, and 8 bases stayed unmatched. The V gene's germline CDR1 is SGHNT and CDR2 YENEEA. The CDR3 is 16 amino acids. Combining the CDR3 with reference TRBV11-3 and TRBJ2-5 gives the whole variable domain EAGVVQSPRYKIIEKKQPVAFWCNPISGHNTLYWYLQNLGQGPELLIRYENEEAVDDSQLPKDRFSAERLKGVDSTLKIQPAELGDSAVYLCASSVTSGGEGETQYFGPGTRLLVL.

This clone has a single count. The chain recombines TRBV15 with TRBJ1-6; TRBD1 might be the D (6 bases). The CDR3 contains 17 residues. Germline V gives CDR1 LNHNV, CDR2 YYDKDF (reference sequence). Trimming took 0 bases from V and 0 from J, leaving 9 bases between them. CDR3 DNA: TGTGCCACCAGCAGAGAACAAGGGGGCTCCTATAATTCACCCCTCCACTTT. It is translated as CATSREQGGSYNSPLHF.

The chain couples TRBV10-3 to TRBJ1-2, with D perhaps TRBD1 (5 bases). From germline, CDR1 is ENHRY and CDR2 SYGVKD. The CDR3 spans 13 residues. With 6 bases removed from V and 8 bases from J, the gap between germline ends came to 16 bases. In DNA form, the CDR3 reads TGTGCCATCAGACCTATGACGGGACCAGGCTACACCTTC. Protein product: CAIRPMTGPGYTF.

A word on this clone: Other DNA sequences of this sample code for an identical CDR3. The chain recombines TRBV25-1 with TRBJ2-7; 11 bases fit TRBD2. V gave up 9 bases and J gave up 3 bases; unmatched junction bases: 4. CDR1 is MGHDK and CDR2 is SYGVNS in the germline V gene. This CDR3 contains 13 residues. CDR3 region: CASRLAGSYEQYF. The CDR3 nucleotides are TGTGCCAGTCGACTAGCGGGGAGCTACGAGCAGTACTTC.

The chain recombines TRBV3-1 (or the pseudogene TRBV3-2) with TRBJ1-2; no reliable D call. Germline V CDR1 and CDR2: LGHDT, YNNKEL (reference sequence). V was trimmed by 0 bases and J by 7 bases, leaving 12 bases between them. The CDR3 is 14 residues long. The CDR3 reads CASSQDPVFSGYTF. The CDR3 DNA is TGTGCCAGCAGCCAAGATCCTGTGTTTTCTGGCTACACCTTC.

The chain links TRBV4-2 to TRBJ1-3, with a weak D call TRBD1 (5 bases). Per the germline V gene, CDR1 is LGHNA and CDR2 is YNFKEQ. The CDR3 length is 15 residues. The ends were cut back, 6 bases at V and 6 bases at J, with 18 bases in the middle. The CDR3, as DNA: TGTGCCAGCAGTCCACGAGAGGGGCTTGAAAACACCATATATTTT. Residues: CASSPREGLENTIYF.

The chain is built from TRBV2 and TRBJ2-5; D gene ambiguous. The CDR3 sequence is 15 residues long. CDR1 is SNHLY, CDR2 FYNNEI, per germline. The ends were cut back, 1 base at V and 5 bases at J, with 14 bases in the middle. CDR3 protein: CASSEGLGIWETQYF. CDR3 coding DNA: TGTGCCAGCAGTGAAGGGTTAGGGATATGGGAGACCCAGTACTTC.

V and J are TRBV3-1 (or the pseudogene TRBV3-2) and TRBJ2-3, with D perhaps TRBD2 (5 bases). V shed 1 base and J shed 14 bases, with 13 bases lying between them. Germline CDR1 reads LGHDT; CDR2 reads YNNKEL (reference sequence). This CDR3 is built from 12 residues. The CDR3 sequence: CASSQGGRRRYF. In nucleotides, the CDR3 is TGTGCCAGCAGCCAAGGAGGCCGGAGGCGGTATTTT.